Listed below are T cell receptor beta chains from one sample, sequenced in a study of blood T cell repertoires in COVID-19. Clones were sequenced by immunoSEQ multiplex PCR, and TCRdb holds only the in-frame ones, with some missing. The sample lists roughly 72,000 clones; around 76% were seen once. The specimen sequenced was peripheral blood. These receptors all stem from a woman aged 80 or over with acute or convalescent COVID-19. Each CDR3 is given with its conserved first and last residue. D genes are given only for firm matches. The size entry is marked missing in some rows and otherwise reads once, few, many or a size class.

size,D,J,V,length,DNA,CDR3
once,TRBD2,TRBJ2-3,TRBV2,15,TGTGCCAGCATTGGTAGCGGGGGGGTCGCAGATACGCAGTATTTT,CASIGSGGVADTQYF
NA,NA,TRBJ2-7,TRBV9,14,TGTGCCAGCATGGCAGGGCCCTACGGGGGAGAGCAGTACTTC,CASMAGPYGGEQYF
NA,TRBD1,TRBJ2-1,TRBV11-2,14,TGTGCCAGCAGGGGGACAGGGGGTTTGGATGAGCAGTTCTTC,CASRGTGGLDEQFF
NA,NA,TRBJ2-1,TRBV28,15,TGTGCCAGCAGTCGTACAGGGAGAGCCTACAATGAGCAGTTCTTC,CASSRTGRAYNEQFF
NA,TRBD1,TRBJ1-2,TRBV6-5,13,TGTGCCAGCACGGGACAGGGGGTTAGAGGCTACACCTTC,CASTGQGVRGYTF
few,NA,TRBJ2-2,TRBV6-1,19,TGTGCCAGCAGTGGGCGTTGGAGGGGGGGAGCGGATAACACCGGGGAGCTGTTTTTT,CASSGRWRGGADNTGELFF
NA,NA,TRBJ2-2,TRBV30,15,TGTGCCTGGAGGAAGAGGGCGGCAGACACCGGGGAGCTGTTTTTT,CAWRKRAADTGELFF
NA,TRBD1,TRBJ2-3,TRBV27,16,TGTGCCAGCAGTCCCGCGAGACAGGGGGCCACAGATACGCAGTATTTT,CASSPARQGATDTQYF
NA,TRBD1,TRBJ2-3,TRBV7-6,18,TGTGCCAGCAGCAGGGACAGGGGGCTTCAAAGGTATGCAGATACGCAGTATTTT,CASSRDRGLQRYADTQYF
NA,TRBD2,TRBJ2-3,TRBV2,15,TGTGCCAGCAGAGACGGACTAGCGAATTTTGTTACGCAGTATTTT,CASRDGLANFVTQYF
NA,NA,TRBJ1-5,TRBV7-8,13,TGTGCCAGCAGCTTAGCGGAGAATCAGCCCCAGCATTTT,CASSLAENQPQHF
NA,TRBD1,TRBJ1-4,TRBV18,14,TGTGCCAGCTCACCACCGACAGGGAGTGAAAAACTGTTTTTT,CASSPPTGSEKLFF
NA,TRBD2,TRBJ2-1,TRBV11-2,19,TGTGCCAGCAGTTTTACGGGACTAGCGGGAGGCCTCTCCTACAATGAGCAGTTCTTC,CASSFTGLAGGLSYNEQFF
few,NA,TRBJ1-1,TRBV4-2,15,TGTGCCAGCAGCCAAGATCGGGGAGAAAACACTGAAGCTTTCTTT,CASSQDRGENTEAFF
NA,TRBD2,TRBJ2-3,TRBV5-4,15,TGTGCCAGCTCCCCCACTAGCGGCCGCACAGATACGCAGTATTTT,CASSPTSGRTDTQYF
NA,NA,TRBJ1-2,TRBV14,14,TGTGCCAGCAGCCAAGATGGCCGTCTGAATGGCTACACCTTC,CASSQDGRLNGYTF
NA,TRBD1,TRBJ1-2,TRBV19,14,TGTGCCAGTAGTACCATTTCGGGACAGCGCGGCTACACCTTC,CASSTISGQRGYTF
NA,NA,TRBJ2-2,TRBV27,14,TGTGCCAGCAGTTTATCGTGGGCATCAGGGGAGCTGTTTTTT,CASSLSWASGELFF
NA,NA,TRBJ2-2,TRBV7-8,16,TGTGCCAGCAGCTTTCAGGGGAAGGCAAACACCGGGGAGCTGTTTTTT,CASSFQGKANTGELFF
NA,TRBD2,TRBJ2-5,TRBV19,14,TGTGCCAGTAGTATTGGACTAGCGGAAGAGACCCAGTACTTC,CASSIGLAEETQYF
once,NA,TRBJ2-6,TRBV19,16,TGTGCCAGTAGTATTGGGCTGAACTCTGGGGCCAACGTCCTGACTTTC,CASSIGLNSGANVLTF
NA,TRBD2,TRBJ2-7,TRBV9,14,TGTGCCAGCAGCGTGTCTAGCGGGGGCTACGAGCAGTACTTC,CASSVSSGGYEQYF
NA,NA,TRBJ1-2,TRBV5-6,12,TGTGCCAGCAGCCCCTTAACGGGTGGCTACACCTTC,CASSPLTGGYTF
NA,TRBD2,TRBJ2-1,TRBV7-2,16,TGTGCCAGCAGCTTGCGAGCGGGAAAGGTCTACAATGAGCAGTTCTTC,CASSLRAGKVYNEQFF
NA,NA,TRBJ2-3,TRBV5-3,14,TGTGCCAGCGAAAGACAGGAGTACACAGATACGCAGTATTTT,CASERQEYTDTQYF
NA,TRBD2,TRBJ2-5,TRBV5-5,15,TGTGCCAGCAGCGGACTAGCGGGATCTCAAGAGACCCAGTACTTC,CASSGLAGSQETQYF
NA,NA,TRBJ2-1,TRBV12-5,18,TGTGCTAGTGGTTGGGTCTCTTGGTTTGCTCCAGGTGCCAATGAGCAGTTCTTC,CASGWVSWFAPGANEQFF
NA,TRBD1,TRBJ1-5,TRBV19,17,TGTGCCAGTAGCCACCTCGGGACAGACTATAGCAATCAGCCCCAGCATTTT,CASSHLGTDYSNQPQHF
NA,TRBD1,TRBJ2-7,TRBV19,15,TGTGCCATTTATAGAGGTGGGACAGGGGACTCCGAGCAGTACTTC,CAIYRGGTGDSEQYF
NA,TRBD2,TRBJ2-1,TRBV7-7,18,TGTGCCAGCAGCTTGGGTCTAGCGGGAGTTGGAGGGCACAATGAGCAGTTCTTC,CASSLGLAGVGGHNEQFF
medium-sized,TRBD1,TRBJ1-4,TRBV19,13,TGTGCCAGTGGGGACAGATTTAATGAAAAACTGTTTTTT,CASGDRFNEKLFF
NA,NA,TRBJ2-7,TRBV19,13,TGTGCCAGTAGCCGGGACACGCCCTACGAGCAGTACTTC,CASSRDTPYEQYF
few,NA,TRBJ2-3,TRBV18,16,TGTGCCAGCTCACCACTTGTCAGCGGGAGCACAGATACGCAGTATTTT,CASSPLVSGSTDTQYF
NA,NA,TRBJ1-2,TRBV6-5,15,TGTGCCAGCTTCCTTATCCCTGGGGCGTTGGAGGGCTACACCTTC,CASFLIPGALEGYTF
NA,NA,TRBJ1-1,TRBV4-3,14,TGCGCCAGCAGCCGCATACAGGGAATCCCTGAAGCTTTCTTT,CASSRIQGIPEAFF
NA,TRBD1,TRBJ2-3,TRBV10-3,19,TGTGCCATCAGTGATCCAGGACAGGGCTTCTTGTCTAGCACAGATACGCAGTATTTT,CAISDPGQGFLSSTDTQYF
NA,TRBD2,TRBJ2-3,TRBV4-1,17,TGCGCCAGCAGCCAAGGGGTCCTCGGGAGGGCCTGGGATACGCAGTATTTT,CASSQGVLGRAWDTQYF
NA,TRBD1,TRBJ2-5,TRBV6-1,14,TGTGCCAGCAGTGAGTGGGACAGGGAAGAGACCCAGTACTTC,CASSEWDREETQYF
NA,TRBD2,TRBJ2-3,TRBV7-8,16,TGTGCCAGCAGCTCAAGACTAGCGGGAGGTGCAGATACGCAGTATTTT,CASSSRLAGGADTQYF
once,NA,TRBJ2-1,TRBV28,13,TGTGCCAGCAGGGGGGCTTTATTCGATGAGCAGTTCTTC,CASRGALFDEQFF
NA,NA,TRBJ1-5,TRBV21-1,18,TGTGCCAGCAGCAGTGGTTTGTTTCTTTTCGAACATAATCAGCCCCAGCATTTT,CASSSGLFLFEHNQPQHF
NA,TRBD1,TRBJ1-3,TRBV10-3,14,TGTGCCATCAGTGAGAACAGGGGCTCGAACACCATATATTTT,CAISENRGSNTIYF
NA,TRBD1,TRBJ2-1,TRBV18,13,TGTGCCAGCTCAAGGACAGGGGTGCCAAAGCAGTTCTTC,CASSRTGVPKQFF
once,NA,TRBJ1-2,TRBV30,14,TGTGCCTGGAGTGAGACAGGACCCTACTATGGCTACACCTTC,CAWSETGPYYGYTF
NA,NA,TRBJ1-4,TRBV5-1,14,TGCGCCAGCAGCTTGGGGGGCTTCGCTGAAAAACTGTTTTTT,CASSLGGFAEKLFF
NA,NA,TRBJ1-2,TRBV21-1,15,TGTGCCAGCAGCAAAGCGGACAGGGGAAAGAATGGCTACACCTTC,CASSKADRGKNGYTF
NA,TRBD1,TRBJ2-2,TRBV9,17,TGTGCCAGCAGCGTAGCCCGACAGGGGCCGAACACCGGGGAGCTGTTTTTT,CASSVARQGPNTGELFF
NA,NA,TRBJ2-5,TRBV9,14,TGTGCCAGCAGCGTAAGCGGACAGTGGGAGACCCAGTACTTC,CASSVSGQWETQYF
NA,TRBD2,TRBJ2-4,TRBV28,18,TGTGCCAGCAGAGCACGGACTAGCGGAGCCGTTGGGAAAAACATTCAGTACTTC,CASRARTSGAVGKNIQYF
NA,NA,TRBJ2-1,TRBV7-2,12,TGTGCCAGCAGCTTCGAGAGGAATGAGCAGTTCTTC,CASSFERNEQFF
few,NA,TRBJ2-1,TRBV3-1/TRBV3-2,13,TGTGCCAGCAGCCAAGACCTTTACAGGGACGCGTTCTTC,CASSQDLYRDAFF
NA,NA,TRBJ1-5,TRBV5-8,14,TGTGCCAGCAGCCCAGGACTCCTGGGTCAGCCCCAGCATTTT,CASSPGLLGQPQHF
few,NA,TRBJ2-3,TRBV5-4,15,TGTGCCAGCAGCTTGGCGGCGGGGGCCACGAATACGCAGTATTTT,CASSLAAGATNTQYF